The 25 T cell receptor beta chains reported below all come from one sample, sequenced in a study of CD8+CD57+ T cells in acquired aplastic anemia (dated by TCRdb to the late 2010s). The reads were generated on an Illumina HiSeq 2000. TCR beta VDJ combination and CDR3 sequence profiling used genomic DNA as the template. TCRdb applied fastp at Q25 and MiXCR to the public reads, then kept only in-frame beta chains. Identical CDR3 protein sequences are pooled into one entry, listed with their most common genes and DNA. Present in this sample are some 220,000 distinct CDR3 sequences, 30% to 40% of which were seen just once. In total, the top ten clones hold 1.1% of the sample. Material for sequencing was sorted CD4+, CD8+, or CD8+CD57+ T cells (not recorded which) from PBMCs. These TCRs come from a human donor in good health, serving as a control.

This clonotype has more than one count but fewer than ten. The gene calls are TRBV5-1 and TRBJ1-3, with TRBD1 as a possible D gene (5 bases). The CDR3 contains 17 residues. V was trimmed by 0 bases and J by 3 bases, leaving 16 bases between them. Germline V CDR1 and CDR2: SGHRS, YFSETQ. The CDR3 DNA follows: TGCGCCAGCAGCTTGGGAGGGACCCCGGGAGGTGGAAACACCATATATTTT. Translated, it gives CASSLGGTPGGGNTIYF.

This clonotype showed up many times. The chain is built from TRBV7-9 and TRBJ1-4, with D unclear. This CDR3 region has 14 residues. Germline V gene lookup returns CDR1 SEHNR and CDR2 FQNEAQ (reference sequence). The V and J ends lost 1 base and 7 bases respectively, with 10 bases between them. For the CDR3, the DNA is TGTGCCAGCAGCTTAGGGACGGCCGCTGAAAAACTGTTTTTT. It is translated as CASSLGTAAEKLFF.

The chain has TRBV20-1 and TRBJ2-2, with D possibly being TRBD1 or TRBD2 (5 bases each). V was clipped by 3 bases and J by 0 bases, with 20 bases between them. Germline V gene sequence: CDR1 DFQATT, CDR2 SNEGSKA (reference sequence). This CDR3 is 18 amino acids long. This CDR3 is CSARDGTGPAANTGELFF. The CDR3 DNA reads as TGCAGTGCTAGGGACGGAACAGGACCAGCGGCGAACACCGGGGAGCTGTTTTTT.

The J gene is TRBJ2-1, the V gene TRBV7-3; no clear D. The CDR3 spans 10 residues. Germline V gives CDR1 SGHTA, CDR2 FQGTGA. The V gene lost 6 bases and the J gene lost 7 bases, with 4 bases spanning the gap. CDR3 bases: TGTGCCAGCAGTATAAATGAGCAGTTCTTC. Its translation is CASSINEQFF.

This clonotype was picked up a small number of times. The chain joins TRBV13 to TRBJ2-5; possibly TRBD1 or TRBD2 for D (5 bases each). The V and J ends lost 3 bases and 4 bases respectively, with 15 bases between them. Germline loops: CDR1 PRHDT, CDR2 FYEKMQ (reference sequence). CDR3 length: 15 amino acids. The CDR3 sequence is CASSFRGSKGETQYF. The CDR3 bases are TGTGCCAGCAGCTTCCGGGGCTCAAAGGGAGAGACCCAGTACTTC.

This clonotype was recorded many times. This chain joins TRBV2 and TRBJ2-7; D is uncertain. The V gene's germline CDR1 is SNHLY and CDR2 FYNNEI. V was clipped by 2 bases and J by 4 bases, with 3 bases between them. The CDR3 totals 11 residues. CDR3 residues: CASSEFYEQYF. The CDR3 nucleotides read TGTGCCAGCAGTGAATTTTACGAGCAGTACTTC.

This clonotype occurred many times. The chain recombines TRBV7-3 with TRBJ2-5; TRBD2 matches 9 bases. After removal of 3 bases from V and 2 bases from J, the junction contained 4 bases not matched to a gene. The CDR3 sequence is 15 residues long. From germline, CDR1 is SGHTA and CDR2 FQGTGA. The CDR3 DNA sequence: TGTGCCAGCAGCTTTAGCGGGAGCGATCAAGAGACCCAGTACTTC. Protein sequence: CASSFSGSDQETQYF.

This clonotype is a singleton in its sample. The chain has TRBV19 and TRBJ1-1, with D tentatively TRBD1 (6 bases). V gave up 8 bases and J gave up 5 bases, with 18 bases separating them. Germline loops: CDR1 LNHDA, CDR2 SQIVND (reference sequence). The CDR3 spans 14 residues. The chain's CDR3 is CASRPGTKWTEAFF. The CDR3 coding sequence is TGTGCCAGTCGACCAGGGACAAAGTGGACTGAAGCTTTCTTT. Based on the CDR3 plus reference TRBV19 and TRBJ1-1, the full variable domain is DGGITQSPKYLFRKEGQNVTLSCEQNLNHDAMYWYRQDPGQGLRLIYYSQIVNDFQKGDIAEGYSVSREKKESFPLTVTSAQKNPTAFYLCASRPGTKWTEAFFGQGTRLTVV.

This clonotype was seen at least ten times. The chain employs TRBV10-1 and TRBJ2-4; 9 bases are a match to TRBD1. The CDR3 has 14 residues. Germline V gene sequence: CDR1 WNHNN, CDR2 SYGVQD (reference sequence). V was pared by 4 bases and J by 7 bases, with 5 bases of the junction left unmatched. The CDR3 spells CASSARTGVNIQYF. The CDR3 region has the DNA TGCGCCAGCAGTGCCAGGACAGGGGTCAACATTCAGTACTTC.

In the case of this clonotype: A much more abundant neighbour one base away suggests this may be a read error. No conserved phenylalanine or tryptophan ends this CDR3, so it is likely a read error. The chain has TRBV11-3 and TRBJ1-2, with D unresolved. Germline-derived CDR1 and CDR2 are SGHNT and YENEEA. Trimming cost V 1 base and J 5 bases, with 11 bases left between them. The CDR3 is made up of 14 amino acids. CDR3 loop: CASSLGSKAYGYTS. As DNA, the CDR3 is TGTGCCAGCAGCTTAGGGAGCAAGGCGTATGGCTACACCTCC.

This clonotype came up a few times. A much larger clone differs by one base, so this may be a read error. No conserved phenylalanine or tryptophan ends this CDR3, so it is likely a read error. V is TRBV9 and J is TRBJ1-1, with D perhaps matching TRBD1 (6 bases). The CDR3 covers 13 residues. Trimming took off 3 bases at V and 7 bases at J, with 13 bases between the two ends. Germline CDR1 SGDLS, CDR2 YYNGEE. Here the CDR3 reads CASSANRVGEAFL. The CDR3 DNA is TGTGCCAGCAGCGCTAACAGGGTCGGTGAAGCTTTCCTT.

CDR3: CASSLQGESTEAFF. The CDR3 DNA sequence: TGTGCCAGCAGCTTGCAGGGGGAGAGCACTGAAGCTTTCTTT. The J gene is TRBJ1-1, the V gene TRBV7-9, with TRBD1 identical over 7 bases. From germline, CDR1 is SEHNR and CDR2 FQNEAQ (reference sequence). Unmatched junction bases numbered 5, after V lost 3 bases and J lost 4 bases. The CDR3 has 14 residues.

A word on this clonotype: This clone may be a read error of a much larger clone one base away. This chain's CDR3 is CAGRSQGGGYTF. CDR3 DNA: TGTGCCGGCAGGTCACAGGGAGGCGGCTACACCTTC. The chain recombines TRBV6-1 with TRBJ1-2, with a tentative D call TRBD1 (6 bases). This CDR3 spans 12 amino acids. CDR1 and CDR2 from the germline V gene are MNHNS and SASEGT.

This clonotype was observed at least ten times. This rearrangement joins TRBV5-5 to TRBJ2-3, with TRBD2 matching over 10 bases. Unmatched junction bases numbered 2, after V lost 0 bases and J lost 4 bases. CDR1 SGHKS and CDR2 YYEKEE come from the germline V gene (reference sequence). The CDR3 length is 15 residues. The chain's CDR3 is CASSLASGRSDTQYF. The CDR3, as DNA: TGTGCCAGCAGCTTGGCTAGCGGGAGATCAGATACGCAGTATTTT.

The rearrangement links TRBV19 to TRBJ2-5; a weak D match, TRBD2 (6 bases). CDR3 length: 14 amino acids. Deletions cut 5 bases from V and 5 bases from J, with 15 bases between. Germline V gene sequence: CDR1 LNHDA, CDR2 SQIVND (reference sequence). The DNA of the CDR3 is TGTGCCAGTAGTCCCCGCCCTGGAGGGGAGACCCAGTACTTC. Its protein is CASSPRPGGETQYF. The full variable domain, rest sourced from reference TRBV19 and TRBJ2-5, is DGGITQSPKYLFRKEGQNVTLSCEQNLNHDAMYWYRQDPGQGLRLIYYSQIVNDFQKGDIAEGYSVSREKKESFPLTVTSAQKNPTAFYLCASSPRPGGETQYFGPGTRLLVL.

The chain links TRBV10-3 to TRBJ1-2; TRBD1 matches 11 bases. J gave up 4 bases and V 10 bases, and 5 bases lay outside the gene matches. The CDR3 length is 13 residues. Germline lookup yields CDR1 ENHRY and CDR2 SYGVKD. CDR3 sequence: CATRTGGAYGYTF. The DNA for the CDR3 is TGTGCCACGCGGACAGGGGGCGCCTATGGCTACACCTTC.

This chain joins TRBV19 and TRBJ2-3, with unresolved D. Germline assignment: CDR1 LNHDA and CDR2 SQIVND (reference sequence). The CDR3 extends over 17 amino acids. Trimming cost V 2 bases and J 0 bases, with 15 bases left between them. Here the CDR3 DNA reads TGTGCCAGTAGTATACGCCCCCCCCACCTGAGCACAGATACGCAGTATTTT. Translating it yields CASSIRPPHLSTDTQYF. The full variable domain, rest sourced from reference TRBV19 and TRBJ2-3, is DGGITQSPKYLFRKEGQNVTLSCEQNLNHDAMYWYRQDPGQGLRLIYYSQIVNDFQKGDIAEGYSVSREKKESFPLTVTSAQKNPTAFYLCASSIRPPHLSTDTQYFGPGTRLTVL.

Note on this clonotype: This clone may be a read error of a much larger clone one base away. This sequence joins TRBV9 and TRBJ2-2; 14 bases match TRBD2. The CDR3 is 17 amino acids. V gave up 5 bases and J gave up 4 bases; unmatched junction bases: 7. CDR1 and CDR2 (germline): SGDLS, YYNGEE. The CDR3 loop reads CASRGTSGGVSTGELFF. The CDR3 DNA is TGTGCCAGCAGGGGGACTAGCGGGGGCGTTAGCACCGGGGAGCTGTTTTTT.

This chain links TRBV2 with TRBJ1-4; no definite D call. From germline, CDR1 is SNHLY and CDR2 FYNNEI. This CDR3 has 13 amino acids. Trimming shortened V by 2 bases and J by 8 bases, and 9 bases separated the two germline ends. Here the CDR3 reads CASSELPREKLFF. DNA for the CDR3: TGTGCCAGCAGTGAACTGCCCAGGGAAAAACTGTTTTTT.

In its sample, this clonotype was seen many times. The chain links TRBV29-1 to TRBJ1-3; 7 bases are shared with TRBD1. The CDR3 covers 13 residues. Germline V gene lookup returns CDR1 SQVTM and CDR2 ANQGSEA. V dropped 6 bases and J dropped 2; count of bases not matched to a gene: 4. CDR3 nucleotide sequence: TGCAGCGTCCGACAGGGTACTGGAAACACCATATATTTT. Amino acids: CSVRQGTGNTIYF.

This clonotype was seen repeatedly, ten times or more. This chain connects TRBV20-1 to TRBJ2-3; D not resolved. The CDR3 has 15 amino acids. Germline assignment: CDR1 DFQATT and CDR2 SNEGSKA (reference sequence). The V end lost 3 bases, the J end lost 0 bases, and 13 bases lay between the germline ends. The CDR3 DNA follows: TGCAGTGCTAGTAACTCGAAGTCTAGCACAGATACGCAGTATTTT. As protein: CSASNSKSSTDTQYF.

This chain links TRBV3-1 with TRBJ1-1, with D hard to call. Trimming removed 3 bases from V and 4 bases from J, with 12 bases in between. The germline V gene has CDR1 LGHDT and CDR2 YNNKEL (reference sequence). This CDR3 has 14 amino acids. The CDR3 DNA follows: TGTGCCAGCAGCCATGAGGCCTGGGGCACTGAAGCTTTCTTT. Translation: CASSHEAWGTEAFF.

This clonotype has a count of ten or more. This rearrangement joins TRBV12-3 or TRBV12-4 to TRBJ1-2, with D possibly TRBD1 on 6 matching bases. Trimming removed 0 bases at V and 5 bases at J, with 16 bases between. This CDR3 spans 16 amino acids. The CDR3 loop reads CASSLAGGRGWYGYTF. DNA of the CDR3: TGTGCCAGCAGTTTAGCGGGGGGGCGAGGGTGGTATGGCTACACCTTC.

This clonotype has a count of ten or more. V is TRBV7-8 and J is TRBJ2-7; D may be TRBD2 (6 bases). This CDR3 has 13 residues. The V end lost 5 bases, the J end lost 3 bases, and 11 bases lay between the germline ends. Germline V lookup: CDR1 SGHVS, CDR2 FQNEAQ. CDR3 bases: TGTGCCAGCAGCCGCGGGGTGTACTACGAGCAGTACTTC. This sequence encodes CASSRGVYYEQYF.

This chain joins TRBV6-2 or TRBV6-3 and TRBJ2-3; TRBD1 might be the D (6 bases). The V end was cut by 0 bases, the J end by 4 bases, with 17 bases between. The CDR3 runs 17 residues. Per germline, CDR1 MNHEY and CDR2 SVGEGT. As DNA, the CDR3 is TGTGCCAGCAGTTACTCCCCCTGGACTGGGGGCCCAGATACGCAGTATTTT. This sequence encodes CASSYSPWTGGPDTQYF.